This TCR beta chain was documented in a study of a mutant IDH1 vaccine in newly diagnosed glioma. Study as a whole: Among treated patients, around 62% were male and around 40% female, and mean age was around 40 years.

Data came from immunoSEQ multiplex PCR; TCRdb stores just in-frame clones and leaves some out. Of roughly 30,000 clones in the sample, roughly 75% were seen once. The length of the CDR3 is 16 residues. Trimming pared 5 bases from V and 0 bases from J, leaving 16 bases between. CDR1 and CDR2 (germline): SGHTA, FQGTGA. Comments on this clone: What it binds is unknown.

The time point: week 35, safety follow-up. It was 300 ug of mutant IDH1 20-mer peptide that made up each vaccine dose, given with topical imiquimod. Each astrocytoma in the donors was new, WHO grade 3 or 4, IDH1-mutant and ATRX-lost. The source material was PBMCs, sampled from a glioma patient whose treatment included an IDH1 peptide vaccine. The chain is built from TRBV7-3 and TRBJ1-1; tentatively, D is TRBD1 (6 bases). The sequence derives from a woman aged 40 to 55 with glioma. Here the CDR3 DNA reads TGTGCCAGCAGCGAAGTGGGGGGGGCACTGAACACTGAAGCTTTCTTT. It specifies CASSEVGGALNTEAFF.